This entry features one T cell receptor (beta chain) sequence. The antigen remains undetermined. Method: immunoSEQ multiplex PCR; TCRdb's copy keeps in-frame clones and lacks some. Seen here are roughly 2.4 million clones, almost 96% observed once, and the top ten hold around 0.13%. This entry comes from a study of shared clonotypes between healthy human individuals. Study in general: Every donor yielded three CD4 naive, three CD4 memory, two CD8 naive and one CD8 memory plate. Points from the study as a whole: Clonotype sharing levels among donors were expected to vary with sequencing depth.

From germline, CDR1 is SGHTA and CDR2 FQGTGA. The CDR3 sequence is 15 residues long. V shed 5 bases and J shed 7 bases, with 18 bases lying between them. This TCR was recovered from a man aged 18 to 30 in good health. This rearrangement joins TRBV7-3 to TRBJ2-1, with no clear D. Sequencing used naive CD4+ T cells sorted from blood. Subset defined: CD45RA+ positively selected. CDR3 DNA sequence: TGTGCCAGCAGCCCCCATCATACGACTTGGAATGAGCAGTTCTTC. Translated, it gives CASSPHHTTWNEQFF.